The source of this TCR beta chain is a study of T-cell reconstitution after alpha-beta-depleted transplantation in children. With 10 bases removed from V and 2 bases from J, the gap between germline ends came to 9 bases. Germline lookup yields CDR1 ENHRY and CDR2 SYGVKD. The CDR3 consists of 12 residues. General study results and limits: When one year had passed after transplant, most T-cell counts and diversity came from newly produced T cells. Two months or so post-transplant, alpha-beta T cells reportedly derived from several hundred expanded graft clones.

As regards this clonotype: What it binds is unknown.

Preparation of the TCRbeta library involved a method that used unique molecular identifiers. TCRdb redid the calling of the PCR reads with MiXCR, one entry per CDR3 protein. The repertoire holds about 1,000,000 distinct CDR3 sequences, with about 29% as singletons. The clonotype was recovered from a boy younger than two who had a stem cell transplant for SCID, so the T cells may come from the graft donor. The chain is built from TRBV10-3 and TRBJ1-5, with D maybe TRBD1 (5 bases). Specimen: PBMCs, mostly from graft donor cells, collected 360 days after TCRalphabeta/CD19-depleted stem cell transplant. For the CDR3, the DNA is TGTGCCACCCGGGGGGGCAATCAGCCCCAGCATTTT. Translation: CATRGGNQPQHF.